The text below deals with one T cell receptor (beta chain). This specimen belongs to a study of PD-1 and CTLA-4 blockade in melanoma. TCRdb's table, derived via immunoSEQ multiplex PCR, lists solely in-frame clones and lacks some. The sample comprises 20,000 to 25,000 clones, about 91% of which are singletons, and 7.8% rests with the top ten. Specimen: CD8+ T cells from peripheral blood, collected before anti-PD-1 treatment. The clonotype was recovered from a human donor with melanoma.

In DNA form, the CDR3 reads TGTGCCAGCTCACCGGGGGTAACGGAGACCCAGTACTTC. Protein: CASSPGVTETQYF. The chain couples TRBV18 to TRBJ2-5, with D perhaps matching TRBD1 or TRBD2 (5 bases each). Germline V CDR1 and CDR2: KGHSH, LQKENI. CDR3 size: 13 residues. The V gene lost 3 bases and the J gene lost 5 bases, with 10 bases spanning the gap.